This T cell receptor (beta chain) was captured by sequencing in a study of blood T cell repertoires in COVID-19. Germline assignment: CDR1 LNHDA and CDR2 SQIVND (reference sequence). The CDR3 spans 13 residues. The germline V and J ends were trimmed by 10 bases and 6 bases, with 16 bases remaining between them. Generated by immunoSEQ multiplex PCR, the TCRdb table keeps only in-frame clones and is missing some. Here the sample spans a few hundred thousand clones, roughly nine tenths being singletons. The sequence was collected from a woman under 40 who had recovered from COVID-19. V and J are TRBV19 and TRBJ1-5; maybe TRBD1 (5 bases). Material for sequencing was PBMCs or T cells enriched from blood (not recorded which). For the CDR3, the DNA is TGTGCCATCTGGAGGAGGGGTTGTCAGCCCCAGCATTTT. Protein sequence: CAIWRRGCQPQHF.